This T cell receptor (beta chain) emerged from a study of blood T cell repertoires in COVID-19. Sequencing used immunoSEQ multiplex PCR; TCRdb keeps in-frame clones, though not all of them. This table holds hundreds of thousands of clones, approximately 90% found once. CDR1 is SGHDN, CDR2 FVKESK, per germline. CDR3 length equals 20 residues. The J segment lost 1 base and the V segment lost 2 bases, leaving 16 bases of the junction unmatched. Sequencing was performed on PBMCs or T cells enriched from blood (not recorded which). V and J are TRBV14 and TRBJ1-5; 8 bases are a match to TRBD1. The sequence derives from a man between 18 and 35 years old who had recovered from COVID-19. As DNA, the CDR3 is TGTGCCAGCAGCCAACCGTACAGAAAACAGGGGGACGGGAGCAATCAGCCCCAGCATTTT. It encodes CASSQPYRKQGDGSNQPQHF.